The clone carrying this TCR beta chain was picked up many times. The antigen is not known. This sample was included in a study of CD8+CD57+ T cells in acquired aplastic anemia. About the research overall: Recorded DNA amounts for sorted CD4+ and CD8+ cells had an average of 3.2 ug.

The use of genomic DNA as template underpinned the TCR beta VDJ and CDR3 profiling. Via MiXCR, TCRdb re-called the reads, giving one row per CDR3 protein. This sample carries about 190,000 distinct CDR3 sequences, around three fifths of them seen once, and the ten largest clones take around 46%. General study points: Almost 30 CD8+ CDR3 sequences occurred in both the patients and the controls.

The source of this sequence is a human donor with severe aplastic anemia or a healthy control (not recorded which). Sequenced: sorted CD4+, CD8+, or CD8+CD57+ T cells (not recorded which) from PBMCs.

CDR3 amino acids: CASSQAPEGLASYNEQFF. In DNA, the CDR3 is TGTGCCAGCAGCCAAGCCCCGGAGGGTTTGGCCTCCTACAATGAGCAGTTCTTC. The genes are TRBV16 and TRBJ2-1, with D perhaps TRBD2 (6 bases). CDR1 is KGHSY and CDR2 is FQNENV in the germline V gene. The V end lost 2 bases, the J end lost 0 bases, and 17 bases lay between the germline ends. This CDR3 region has 18 residues.